This record looks at one T cell receptor (beta chain) sequence and its context. As yet, its antigen is unknown. The PCR was carried out with 60 Vbeta primers and 13 Jbeta primers. This table comes from immunoSEQ multiplex PCR, and its TCRdb copy is limited to in-frame clones, with some not included. This table has 80,000 to 90,000 clones, more than 60% appearing once. The source of the sample is a study of cytomegalovirus exposure and HLA in healthy donors. Whole-study context: Among approximately 390 genotyped donors, around 80% fell in the Caucasian-associated ancestry cluster.

Notes on the study in general: Relative to the approximately 680-donor mean, N-insertions were reportedly fewer in an Asian-associated ancestry cluster in a later analysis.

Sequencing was performed on PBMCs. The receptor comes from a man aged 35 to 55 in good health and CMV-seronegative.

CDR3 residues: CASSRTGGDRRAQHF. The DNA of the CDR3 is TGTGCCAGTAGTAGAACAGGGGGGGATCGTCGGGCCCAGCATTTT. This sequence joins TRBV19 and TRBJ1-5; 8 bases line up with TRBD1. After removal of 4 bases from V and 11 bases from J, the junction contained 13 bases not matched to a gene. CDR3 length: 15 residues. Germline V gene data show CDR1 as LNHDA and CDR2 as SQIVND (reference sequence).